The T cell receptor beta chain under discussion was sequenced for a study of blood T cell repertoires in COVID-19. Study context: The samples span acute and convalescent COVID-19 from the United States, Italy and Spain.

Germline loops: CDR1 WNHNN, CDR2 SYGVQD (reference sequence). CDR3 length: 13 residues. Between the trimmed V and J ends, which lost 10 bases and 2 bases, there was a span of 12 bases. The table came from immunoSEQ multiplex PCR; TCRdb's copy has only in-frame clones and leaves some out. The data show fewer than 300,000 clones, with 82% seen just once and roughly 5.3% held by the top ten. Recruitment covered 20 to 25 US areas and drew participants whose ages spanned roughly 18 to 100 years. Participants classified as exposed had met a COVID-19 case within 2 weeks before study entry. The clonotype originates from a man aged 35 to 55 who had been exposed to COVID-19. This sequence joins TRBV10-1 and TRBJ1-3; D ambiguous. The sample taken for sequencing was PBMCs or T cells enriched from blood (not recorded which). DNA of the CDR3: TGCGCCAACTATAAGCATGCTGGAAACACCATATATTTT. Its translation: CANYKHAGNTIYF.